The following is a TCR beta chain sequence with its context. The study assigned cohorts using participant-reported clinical history. What the recovered Cohort 3 donors had was two negative PCRs, clearance, or symptom resolution. This entry belongs to a study of blood T cell repertoires in COVID-19. Germline V gene lookup returns CDR1 MNHNS and CDR2 SASEGT. The CDR3 runs to 14 residues. The V segment lost 0 bases and the J segment 4 bases; nucleotides outside the gene matches: 3. TCRdb keeps only in-frame clones here, not all; method: immunoSEQ multiplex PCR. Found here are under 250,000 clones, approximately 80% of them singletons; the top ten hold less than 2%.

The specimen sequenced was PBMCs or T cells enriched from blood (not recorded which). The chain recombines TRBV6-1 with TRBJ2-7, with 7 bases that match TRBD2. This clonotype was obtained from a man aged 55 to 70 who had recovered from COVID-19. The CDR3 DNA reads as TGTGCCAGCAGTGAAGCTGGACTAGAGTACGAGCAGTACTTC. Its translation: CASSEAGLEYEQYF.